This TCR beta chain emerged from a study of cytomegalovirus exposure and HLA in healthy donors. Across the study: Tens of millions of unique TCR sequences came from HLA-typed donors in an early release.

A multiplex PCR was run with 60 Vbeta primers and 13 Jbeta primers. Libraries were prepared by immunoSEQ multiplex PCR; TCRdb keeps only in-frame clonotypes and omits some of them. The data hold about 160,000 clones, with around 80% observed a single time. A note on this clone: Its cognate antigen is unknown.

Study-level points and caveats: It was reported that the classifier diagnosed cytomegalovirus status with high specificity and sensitivity in both the original and validation cohorts. Previous analysis showed most TCR beta V segments were productive about 90% or about 30% of the time.

V gave up 0 bases and J gave up 4 bases, with 4 bases separating them. CDR3 size: 13 residues. Germline lookup yields CDR1 SGHAT and CDR2 FQNNGV. This sequence joins TRBV11-2 and TRBJ1-3; D gene ambiguous. The TCR sequence derives from a man aged 40-50 years in good health and CMV-seropositive. Sequencing was performed on PBMCs. CDR3 sequence reads: CASSLERGNTIYF. The CDR3 coding sequence is TGTGCCAGCAGCTTAGAGAGGGGAAACACCATATATTTT.